These 14 T cell receptor beta chains share one sample of origin, sequenced in a study of cytomegalovirus exposure and HLA in healthy donors. PCR used 60 Vbeta primers and 13 Jbeta primers. Libraries were prepared by immunoSEQ multiplex PCR; TCRdb keeps only in-frame clonotypes and omits some of them. The table has about 140,000 clones, approximately 78% seen once. The material sequenced was PBMCs. The receptors come from a man between 18 and 35 years old in good health and CMV-seropositive.

The rearrangement uses TRBV7-6 and TRBJ2-2; weak D call: TRBD2 (6 bases). This CDR3 has 18 amino acids. Trimming stripped 4 bases from V and 2 bases from J, with 20 bases between. The V gene's germline CDR1 is SGHVS and CDR2 FNYEAQ. The CDR3 DNA is TGTGCCAGCAGCTCCCCGGGGGTTGAGAACAGAAACACCGGGGAGCTGTTTTTT. Its translation: CASSSPGVENRNTGELFF.

V gene TRBV7-5 combines with J gene TRBJ2-1; the D call of TRBD2 is as the table states it, not checked on the DNA. TRBV7-5 is a pseudogene. The CDR3 runs 20 residues. The CDR3 sequence: CARSLEHGRAAGELYDEQFF. In DNA, the CDR3 is TGTGCCAGAAGCCTGGAACACGGGAGGGCCGCTGGGGAGCTATACGATGAGCAGTTCTTC.

The chain is built from TRBV6-5 and TRBJ1-2; 7 nucleotides line up with TRBD1. CDR1 and CDR2 (germline): MNHEY, SVGAGI. CDR3 size: 14 residues. V was pared by 6 bases and J by 11 bases, with 15 bases of the junction left unmatched. The CDR3 DNA reads as TGTGCCAGCAGCCCATCGGACAGGCTTCGTGGGTACACCTTC. Residues: CASSPSDRLRGYTF.

The J gene is TRBJ2-7, the V gene TRBV6-5; TRBD2 is a possible D gene (6 bases). This CDR3 spans 15 amino acids. Trimming pared 5 bases from V and 0 bases from J, leaving 14 bases between. The germline CDR1 and CDR2 sequences are MNHEY and SVGAGI. CDR3 nucleotides: TGTGCCAGCAGTACCGTCAGCGGGCCCTCCTACGAGCAGTACTTC. It specifies CASSTVSGPSYEQYF.

The rearrangement links TRBV10-1 to TRBJ2-7, with 8 positions matching TRBD1. With 0 bases clipped from V and 2 bases from J, the junction kept 9 bases outside the gene matches. The CDR3 loop spans 17 amino acids. Germline V lookup: CDR1 WNHNN, CDR2 SYGVQD (reference sequence). The CDR3 protein is CASSESLGQGAPYEQYF. CDR3 nucleotides: TGCGCCAGCAGTGAGTCGTTGGGGCAGGGGGCCCCCTACGAGCAGTACTTC.

V is TRBV5-1 and J is TRBJ2-3; 7 bases fit TRBD2. With V trimmed by 4 bases and J by 6 bases, 5 bases remained unmatched. Germline V gene data show CDR1 as SGHRS and CDR2 as YFSETQ. CDR3 length: 13 amino acids. As DNA, the CDR3 is TGCGCCAGCAGCGGCGCGGGAGCCGATACGCAGTATTTT. Protein product: CASSGAGADTQYF.

This clone was detected only once. V gene TRBV6-6 combines with J gene TRBJ1-1, with TRBD1 matching 9 bases. CDR3 size: 14 residues. V was clipped by 6 bases and J by 4 bases; unmatched bases: 6. Germline V gene lookup returns CDR1 MNHNY and CDR2 SVGAGI (reference sequence). The DNA for the CDR3 is TGTGCCAGCAGGCGGACAGGGGCGGGCACTGAAGCTTTCTTT. The encoded protein is CASRRTGAGTEAFF.

V and J are TRBV9 and TRBJ2-5; tentatively, D is TRBD1 (6 bases). V shed 3 bases and J shed 1 base, with 19 bases lying between them. Germline loops: CDR1 SGDLS, CDR2 YYNGEE. CDR3 length: 17 amino acids. The CDR3 loop is CASSERGWQTLQETQYF. In DNA, the CDR3 is TGTGCCAGCAGCGAGAGGGGGTGGCAGACTCTCCAAGAGACCCAGTACTTC.

This chain joins TRBV6-1 and TRBJ2-7; perhaps TRBD2 as D (5 bases). The CDR3 is made up of 11 amino acids. V was clipped by 7 bases and J by 5 bases, with 9 bases between them. Germline assignment: CDR1 MNHNS and CDR2 SASEGT. The CDR3 bases are TGTGCCAGCATGGGAGTCGACGAGCAGTACTTC. This encodes CASMGVDEQYF.

This chain links TRBV18 with TRBJ2-7; D possibly corresponds to TRBD1 (5 bases). CDR1 is KGHSH, CDR2 LQKENI, per germline. The CDR3 is made up of 15 amino acids. Trimming left V 3 bases short and J 2 bases short, with 14 bases between. The CDR3 spells CASSPTGPGPYEQYF. The CDR3 coding sequence is TGTGCCAGCTCACCGACGGGTCCAGGGCCCTACGAGCAGTACTTC.

The chain combines TRBV4-1 with TRBJ2-7; D gene ambiguous. Trimming removed 4 bases from V and 4 bases from J, with 11 bases in between. From germline, CDR1 is MGHRA and CDR2 YSYEKL. This CDR3 comprises 13 residues. DNA of the CDR3: TGCGCCAGCAGCCCGAGTAGAATGTACGAGCAGTACTTC. Translating it yields CASSPSRMYEQYF.

This chain uses TRBV2 with TRBJ1-1, with a tentative D call TRBD1 (5 bases). CDR1 and CDR2 (germline): SNHLY, FYNNEI. The CDR3 runs to 15 residues. Trimming left V 5 bases short and J 5 bases short, with 18 bases between. CDR3 sequence (DNA): TGTGCCAGCAGTCCTTTGGCCCAGGGTGCAACTGAAGCTTTCTTT. It is translated as CASSPLAQGATEAFF.

This clone was observed a single time. The CDR3 does not end in the conserved phenylalanine or tryptophan, so this is likely a read error. The V call is TRBV13, the J call TRBJ1-1; 7 bases are shared with TRBD1. The trim removed 7 bases at V and 4 bases at J, leaving 15 bases unmatched. The germline gives CDR1 PRHDT, CDR2 FYEKMQ (reference sequence). The CDR3 is 16 residues long. The CDR3 region is CASTFDGGGGSTEAFL. CDR3 in DNA: TGTGCCAGCACCTTTGACGGCGGAGGGGGCAGCACTGAAGCTTTCCTT.

The chain carries TRBV29-1 and TRBJ2-5; 11 nucleotides agree with TRBD2. Germline V gives CDR1 SQVTM, CDR2 ANQGSEA. V lost 6 bases, J lost 0 bases, and 6 bases stayed unmatched. The CDR3 runs to 15 residues. The CDR3 reads CSVDGLAGYQETQYF. The DNA of the CDR3 is TGCAGCGTCGACGGACTAGCGGGCTACCAAGAGACCCAGTACTTC.